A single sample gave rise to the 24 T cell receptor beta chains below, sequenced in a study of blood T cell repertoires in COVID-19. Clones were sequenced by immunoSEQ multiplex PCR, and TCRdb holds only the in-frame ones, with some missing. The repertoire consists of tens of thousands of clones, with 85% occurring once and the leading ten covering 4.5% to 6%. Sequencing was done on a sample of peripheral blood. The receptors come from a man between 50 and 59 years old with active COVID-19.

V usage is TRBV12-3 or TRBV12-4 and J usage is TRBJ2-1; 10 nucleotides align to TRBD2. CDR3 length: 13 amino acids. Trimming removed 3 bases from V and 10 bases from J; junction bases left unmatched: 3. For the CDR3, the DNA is TGTGCCAGCAGTTTGGTACTAGCGGGGGAGCAGTTCTTC. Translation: CASSLVLAGEQFF.

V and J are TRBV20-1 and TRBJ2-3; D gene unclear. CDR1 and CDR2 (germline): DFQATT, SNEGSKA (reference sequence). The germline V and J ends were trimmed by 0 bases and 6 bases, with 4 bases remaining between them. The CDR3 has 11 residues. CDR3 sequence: CSARDRDTQYF. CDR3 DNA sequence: TGCAGTGCTAGAGATCGGGATACGCAGTATTTT.

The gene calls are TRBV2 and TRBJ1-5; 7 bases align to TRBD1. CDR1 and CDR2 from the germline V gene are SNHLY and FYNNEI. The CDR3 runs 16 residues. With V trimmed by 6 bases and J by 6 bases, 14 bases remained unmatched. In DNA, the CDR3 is TGTGCCAGCAGAGTGACGACAGGGTTATCGGGTCAGCCCCAGCATTTT. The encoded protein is CASRVTTGLSGQPQHF. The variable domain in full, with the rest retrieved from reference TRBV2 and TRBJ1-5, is EPEVTQTPSHQVTQMGQEVILRCVPISNHLYFYWYRQILGQKVEFLVSFYNNEISEKSEIFDDQFSVERPDGSNFTLKIRSTKLEDSAMYFCASRVTTGLSGQPQHFGDGTRLSIL.

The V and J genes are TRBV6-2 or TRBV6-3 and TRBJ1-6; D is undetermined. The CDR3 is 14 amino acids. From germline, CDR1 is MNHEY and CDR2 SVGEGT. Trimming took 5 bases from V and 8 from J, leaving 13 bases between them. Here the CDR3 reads CASSRPMGHSPLHF. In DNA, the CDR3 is TGTGCCAGCAGTCGACCGATGGGCCATTCACCCCTCCACTTT.

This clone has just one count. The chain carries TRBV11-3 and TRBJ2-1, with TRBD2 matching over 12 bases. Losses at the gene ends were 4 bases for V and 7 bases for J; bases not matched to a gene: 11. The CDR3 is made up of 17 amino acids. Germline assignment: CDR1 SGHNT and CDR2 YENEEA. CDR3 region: CASSSGGTSGHRNEQFF. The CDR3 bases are TGTGCCAGCAGCTCCGGCGGGACTAGCGGGCATCGAAATGAGCAGTTCTTC.

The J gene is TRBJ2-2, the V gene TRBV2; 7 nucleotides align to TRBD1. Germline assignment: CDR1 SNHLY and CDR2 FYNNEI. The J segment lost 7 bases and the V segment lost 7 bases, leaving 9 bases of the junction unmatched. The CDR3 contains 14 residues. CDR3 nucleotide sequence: TGTGCCAGCAATCGAGGGGGCCGTATCGGGGAGCTGTTTTTT. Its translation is CASNRGGRIGELFF.

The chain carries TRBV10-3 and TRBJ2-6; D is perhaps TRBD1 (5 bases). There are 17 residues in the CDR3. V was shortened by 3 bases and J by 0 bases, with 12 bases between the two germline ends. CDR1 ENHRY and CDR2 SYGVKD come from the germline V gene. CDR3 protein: CAISDLGTGSGANVLTF. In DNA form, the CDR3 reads TGTGCCATCAGTGACCTCGGCACAGGCTCTGGGGCCAACGTCCTGACTTTC.

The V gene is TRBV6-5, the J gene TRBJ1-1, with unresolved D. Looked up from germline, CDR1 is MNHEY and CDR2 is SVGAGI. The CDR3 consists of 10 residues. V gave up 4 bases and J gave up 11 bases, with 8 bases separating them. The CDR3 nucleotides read TGTGCCAGCAGTTCCCTGAGGGCTTTCTTT. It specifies CASSSLRAFF.

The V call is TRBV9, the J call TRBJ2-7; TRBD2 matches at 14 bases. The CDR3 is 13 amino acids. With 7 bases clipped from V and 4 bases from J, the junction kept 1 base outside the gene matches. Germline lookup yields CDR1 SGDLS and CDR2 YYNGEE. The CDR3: CASGTSGSYEQYF. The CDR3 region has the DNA TGTGCCAGCGGGACTAGCGGGAGTTACGAGCAGTACTTC.

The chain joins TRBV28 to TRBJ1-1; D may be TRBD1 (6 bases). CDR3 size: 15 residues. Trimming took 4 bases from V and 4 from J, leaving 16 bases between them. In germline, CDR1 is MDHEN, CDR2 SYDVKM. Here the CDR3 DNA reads TGTGCCAGCAGTTCCAATGGGGGGGCTTCCACTGAAGCTTTCTTT. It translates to CASSSNGGASTEAFF.

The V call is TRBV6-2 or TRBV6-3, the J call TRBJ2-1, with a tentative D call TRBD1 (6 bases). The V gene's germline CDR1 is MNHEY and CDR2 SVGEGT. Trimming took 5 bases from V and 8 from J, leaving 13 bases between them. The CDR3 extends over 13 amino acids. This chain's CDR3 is CASSRQAGDEQFF. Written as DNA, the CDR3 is TGTGCCAGCAGTAGACAGGCCGGGGATGAGCAGTTCTTC.

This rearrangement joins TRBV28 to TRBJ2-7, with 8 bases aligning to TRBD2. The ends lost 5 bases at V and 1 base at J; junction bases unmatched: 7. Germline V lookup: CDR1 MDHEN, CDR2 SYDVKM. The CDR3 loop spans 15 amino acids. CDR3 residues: CASSGEREISYEQYF. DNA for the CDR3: TGTGCCAGCAGTGGAGAGCGGGAGATATCCTACGAGCAGTACTTC.

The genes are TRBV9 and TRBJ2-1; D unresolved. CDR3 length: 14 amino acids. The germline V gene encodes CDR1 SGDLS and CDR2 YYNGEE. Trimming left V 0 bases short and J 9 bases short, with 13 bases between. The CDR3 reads CASSVAVFEREQFF. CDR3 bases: TGTGCCAGCAGCGTAGCTGTTTTCGAGCGTGAGCAGTTCTTC. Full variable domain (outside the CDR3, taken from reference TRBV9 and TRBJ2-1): DSGVTQTPKHLITATGQRVTLRCSPRSGDLSVYWYQQSLDQGLQFLIQYYNGEERAKGNILERFSAQQFPDLHSELNLSSLELGDSALYFCASSVAVFEREQFFGPGTRLTVL.

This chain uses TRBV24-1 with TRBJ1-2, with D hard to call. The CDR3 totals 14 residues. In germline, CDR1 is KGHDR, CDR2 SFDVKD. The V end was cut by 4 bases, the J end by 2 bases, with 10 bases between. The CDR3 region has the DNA TGTGCCACCAGTGACCCCACAAAAAACTATGGCTACACCTTC. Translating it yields CATSDPTKNYGYTF.

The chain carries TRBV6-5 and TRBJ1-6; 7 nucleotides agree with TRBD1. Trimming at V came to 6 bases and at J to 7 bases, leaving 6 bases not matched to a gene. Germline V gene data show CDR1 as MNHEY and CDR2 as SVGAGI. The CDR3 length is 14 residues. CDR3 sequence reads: CASRTGVLNSPLHF. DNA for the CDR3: TGTGCCAGCAGAACAGGGGTTCTGAATTCACCCCTCCACTTT.

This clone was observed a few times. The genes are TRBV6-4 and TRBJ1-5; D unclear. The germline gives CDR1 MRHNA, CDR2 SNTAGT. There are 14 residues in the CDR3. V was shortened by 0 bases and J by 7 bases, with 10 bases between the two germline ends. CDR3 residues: CASSDSTGSQPQHF. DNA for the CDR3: TGTGCCAGCAGTGACTCAACTGGTAGCCAGCCCCAGCATTTT.

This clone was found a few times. This chain's CDR3 is CASMEAGSYEQYF. The CDR3 DNA follows: TGTGCCAGCATGGAAGCGGGATCCTACGAGCAGTACTTC. The chain is built from TRBV27 and TRBJ2-7; the match to TRBD2 covers 7 bases. CDR1 MNHEY and CDR2 SMNVEV come from the germline V gene (reference sequence). This CDR3 has 13 residues. Unmatched junction bases numbered 4, after V lost 7 bases and J lost 1 base.

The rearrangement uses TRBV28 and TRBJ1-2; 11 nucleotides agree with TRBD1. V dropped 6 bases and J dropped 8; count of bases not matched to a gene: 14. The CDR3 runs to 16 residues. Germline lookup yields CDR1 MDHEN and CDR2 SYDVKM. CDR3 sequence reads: CASRPPPGQGVGGYTF. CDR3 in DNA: TGTGCCAGCAGGCCTCCACCGGGACAGGGGGTCGGGGGCTACACCTTC.

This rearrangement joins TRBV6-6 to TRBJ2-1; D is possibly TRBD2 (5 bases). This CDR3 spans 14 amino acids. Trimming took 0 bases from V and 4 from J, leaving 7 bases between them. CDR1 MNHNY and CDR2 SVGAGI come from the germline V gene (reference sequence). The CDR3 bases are TGTGCCAGCAGTTACTCAGCGGTTTACAATGAGCAGTTCTTC. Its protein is CASSYSAVYNEQFF.

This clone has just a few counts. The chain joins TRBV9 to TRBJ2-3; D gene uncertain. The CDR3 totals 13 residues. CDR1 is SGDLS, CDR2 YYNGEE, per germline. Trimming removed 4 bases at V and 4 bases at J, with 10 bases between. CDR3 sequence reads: CASSPQTSDTQYF. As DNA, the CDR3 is TGTGCCAGCAGCCCGCAAACTTCAGATACGCAGTATTTT.

The CDR3 DNA reads as TGCGCCAGCAGCCGACAGGGGGACCACAATGAGCAGTTCTTC. The encoded protein is CASSRQGDHNEQFF. V and J are TRBV5-1 and TRBJ2-1; 9 nucleotides agree with TRBD1. Germline assignment: CDR1 SGHRS and CDR2 YFSETQ. V dropped 4 bases and J dropped 5; count of bases not matched to a gene: 4. The CDR3 length is 14 residues.

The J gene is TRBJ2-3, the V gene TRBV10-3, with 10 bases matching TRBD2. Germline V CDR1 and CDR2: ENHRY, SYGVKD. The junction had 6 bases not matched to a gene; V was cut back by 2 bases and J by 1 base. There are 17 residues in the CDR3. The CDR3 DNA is TGTGCCATCAGTGAGGGATCTAGCGGGAGTCGCACAGATACGCAGTATTTT. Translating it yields CAISEGSSGSRTDTQYF.

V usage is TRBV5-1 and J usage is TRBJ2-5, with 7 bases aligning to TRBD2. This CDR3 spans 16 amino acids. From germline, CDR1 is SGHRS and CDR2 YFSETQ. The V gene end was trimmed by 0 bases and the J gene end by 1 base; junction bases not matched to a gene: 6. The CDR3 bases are TGCGCCAGCAGCTTGGCCGTGGGGGAGGGCCAAGAGACCCAGTACTTC. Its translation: CASSLAVGEGQETQYF.

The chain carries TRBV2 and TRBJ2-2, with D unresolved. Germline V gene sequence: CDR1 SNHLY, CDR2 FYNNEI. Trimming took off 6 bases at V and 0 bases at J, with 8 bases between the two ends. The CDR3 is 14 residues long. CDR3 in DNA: TGTGCCAGCAGGCGGAATACGAACACCGGGGAGCTGTTTTTT. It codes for CASRRNTNTGELFF.